This entry concerns a single T cell receptor (beta chain). This record comes from a study of blood T cell repertoires in COVID-19. Study overall: The United States, Italy and Spain supplied acute and convalescent COVID-19 samples. T cells, B-cell-depleted T cells, or PBMCs supplied cDNA or gDNA.

Original processing notes: By means of reference gene primer amplification, nucleated cell counts were estimated. Profiling relied on immunoSEQ multiplex PCR, and the TCRdb table lists in-frame clones only, not all of them. D and trimming come from the DNA, and the V and J calls and clone size come from that table. The sample lists about 190,000 clones, about four fifths occurring once. Trimming at V came to 5 bases and at J to 2 bases, leaving 4 bases not matched to a gene. The CDR3 contains 14 residues. CDR1 SEHNR and CDR2 FQNEAQ come from the germline V gene (reference sequence). Sequenced: peripheral blood. This chain uses TRBV7-9 with TRBJ2-3, with 7 bases aligning to TRBD1. The receptor's source is a man between 60 and 75 years old with acute or convalescent COVID-19. CDR3 protein: CASSPTGATDTQYF. The DNA of the CDR3 is TGTGCCAGCAGCCCAACAGGGGCCACAGATACGCAGTATTTT.